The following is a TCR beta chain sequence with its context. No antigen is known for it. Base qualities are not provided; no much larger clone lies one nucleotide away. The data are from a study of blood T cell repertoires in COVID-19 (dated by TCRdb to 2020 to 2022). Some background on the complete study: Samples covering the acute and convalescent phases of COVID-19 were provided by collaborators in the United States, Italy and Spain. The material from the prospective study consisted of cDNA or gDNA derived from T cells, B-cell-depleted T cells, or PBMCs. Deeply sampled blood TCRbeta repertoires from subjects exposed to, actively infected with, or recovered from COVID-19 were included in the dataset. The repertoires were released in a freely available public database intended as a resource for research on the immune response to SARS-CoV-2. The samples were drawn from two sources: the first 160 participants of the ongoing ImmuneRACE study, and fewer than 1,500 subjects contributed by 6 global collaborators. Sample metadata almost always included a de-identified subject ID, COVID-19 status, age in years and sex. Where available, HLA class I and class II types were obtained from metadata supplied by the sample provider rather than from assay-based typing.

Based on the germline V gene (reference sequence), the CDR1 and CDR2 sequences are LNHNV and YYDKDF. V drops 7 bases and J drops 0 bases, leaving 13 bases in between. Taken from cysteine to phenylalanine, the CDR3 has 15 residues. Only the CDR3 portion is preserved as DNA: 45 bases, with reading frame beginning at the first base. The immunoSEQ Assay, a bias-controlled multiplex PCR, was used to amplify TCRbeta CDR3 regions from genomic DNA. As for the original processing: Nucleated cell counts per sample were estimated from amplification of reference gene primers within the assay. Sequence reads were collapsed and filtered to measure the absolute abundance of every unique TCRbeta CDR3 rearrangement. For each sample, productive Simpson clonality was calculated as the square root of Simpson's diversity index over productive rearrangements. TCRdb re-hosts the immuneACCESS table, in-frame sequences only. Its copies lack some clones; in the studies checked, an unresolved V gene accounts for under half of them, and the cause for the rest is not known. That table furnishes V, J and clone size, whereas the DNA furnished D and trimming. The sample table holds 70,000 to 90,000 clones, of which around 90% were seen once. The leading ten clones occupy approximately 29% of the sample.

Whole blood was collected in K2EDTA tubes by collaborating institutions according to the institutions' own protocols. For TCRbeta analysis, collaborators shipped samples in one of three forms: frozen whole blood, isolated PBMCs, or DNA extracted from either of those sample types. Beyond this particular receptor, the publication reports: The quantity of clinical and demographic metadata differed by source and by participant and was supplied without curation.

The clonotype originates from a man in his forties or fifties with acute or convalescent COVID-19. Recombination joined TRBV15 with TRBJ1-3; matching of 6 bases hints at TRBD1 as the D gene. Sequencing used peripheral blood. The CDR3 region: CATTRGDTSGNTIYF. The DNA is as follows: TGTGCCACCACCCGGGGGGACACCTCTGGAAACACCATATATTTT.